This TCR beta chain was sequenced during a study of pediatric ulcerative colitis. One to two pinch biopsies were taken from the rectum during colonoscopy. Profiled with immunoSEQ multiplex PCR; TCRdb holds only in-frame clones, not every one. The table lists over 10,000 clones, 77% of them singletons. This clonotype originated in a boy aged 5 to 17 who was a control in a study of pediatric ulcerative colitis. Source material: gut tissue.

CDR3 region: CASSHVAISTDTQYF. CDR3 sequence (DNA): TGCGCCAGCAGCCACGTGGCTATTAGCACAGATACGCAGTATTTT. V gene TRBV4-3 combines with J gene TRBJ2-3; unclear D gene. This CDR3 has 15 amino acids. Trimming pared 3 bases from V and 0 bases from J, leaving 10 bases between. Per the germline V gene, CDR1 is LGHNA and CDR2 is YSLEER.